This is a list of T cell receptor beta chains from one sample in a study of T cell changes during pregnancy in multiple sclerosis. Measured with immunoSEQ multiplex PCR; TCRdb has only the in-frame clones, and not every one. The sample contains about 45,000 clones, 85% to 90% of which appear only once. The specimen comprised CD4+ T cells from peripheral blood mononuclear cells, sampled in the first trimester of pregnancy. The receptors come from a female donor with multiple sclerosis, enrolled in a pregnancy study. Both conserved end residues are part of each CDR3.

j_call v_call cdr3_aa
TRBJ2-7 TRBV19 CASAGGTQGYEQYF
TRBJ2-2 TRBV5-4 CASSPIQAGELFF
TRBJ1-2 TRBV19 CASSIAPAGNGGYTF
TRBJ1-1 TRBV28 CASSIHTGNTEAFF
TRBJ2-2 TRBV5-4 CASSSFGSVVTGELFF
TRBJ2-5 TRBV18 CASSQGQGSETQYF
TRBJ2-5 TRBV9 CASSVGRDSYRETQYF
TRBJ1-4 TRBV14 CASSRQRQGPNEKLFF
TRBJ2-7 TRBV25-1 CASRGSGNEQYF
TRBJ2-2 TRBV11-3 CASSLVLAGTHGELFF
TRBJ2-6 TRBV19 CASNHGTDGGVLTF
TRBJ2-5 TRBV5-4 CASSSGTGTRETQYF
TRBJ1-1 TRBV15 CATGVAVNTEAFF
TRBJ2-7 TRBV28 CATLLPSGMKGEQYF
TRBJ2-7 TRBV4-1 CASSLSSGGTYEQYF
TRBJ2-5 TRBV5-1 CASRQDRARETQYF
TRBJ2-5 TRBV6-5 CASSTRTGEETQYF
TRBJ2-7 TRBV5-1 CASSLPSDTYEQYF
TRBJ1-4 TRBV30 CAAFPNRGPYEKLFF
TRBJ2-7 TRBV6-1 CASSEGDGSGRWYEQYF
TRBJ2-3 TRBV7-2 CASTTLAGGTTDTQYF
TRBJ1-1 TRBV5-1 CASSPQTGMNTEAFF
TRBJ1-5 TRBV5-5 CASSSGTGSNQPQHF
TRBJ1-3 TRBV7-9 CASRRQGYSGNTIYF